Below, one T cell receptor beta chain is given with its context. The length of the CDR3 is 17 residues. Per the germline V gene, CDR1 is SGHTA and CDR2 is FQGNSA. V lost 3 bases to trimming and J lost 2 bases; unmatched junction nucleotides: 11. The data belong to a study of blood T cell repertoires in COVID-19. The protocol was immunoSEQ multiplex PCR, while the TCRdb copy is restricted to in-frame clones and leaves out a portion. The table shows 150,000 to 200,000 clones, with over 70% occurring only once. Sequences were obtained from PBMCs or T cells enriched from blood (not recorded which). This receptor was obtained from a man in his fifties who had recovered from COVID-19. The chain is built from TRBV7-2 and TRBJ2-5; 8 positions agree with TRBD2. In DNA, the CDR3 is TGTGCCAGCAGCTTGACCTGGCGGGGGGCACAGCAAGAGACCCAGTACTTC. Its protein product is CASSLTWRGAQQETQYF.